Given below is one T cell receptor beta chain in context. The clone's antigen remains unknown. The sample comes from a study of monozygotic twins with inflammatory bowel disease (dated by TCRdb to the late 2010s). About the full investigation: In total, approximately 28 monozygotic twin pairs made up the full study: 19 Danish pairs, all IBD-discordant, plus nine German pairs, of which four were IBD-concordant and five were IBD-discordant. The search for disease-associated traits relied mainly on comparing, within discordant pairs, IBD patients with their genetically identical healthy co-twins. Each individual had, on average, about 151 000 unique TCRalpha sequences and 181 000 unique TCRbeta sequences available for analysis.

Study-wide conclusions, independent of this receptor: Distinction between different T cell subtypes could not be achieved in the analysis. No difference in repertoire similarity was observed between concordant and discordant twins, possibly owing to limited statistical power. Because patients received different immunosuppressive treatments, the repertoires may have picked up extra background noise and variability between individuals. Fewer clonotypes were shared with other individuals by IBD patients than by healthy twins, most markedly in patients showing signs of disease activity. IBD patients had lower TCRbeta repertoire diversity, measured by the inverse Simpson index, than their healthy co-twins. No single strong signal or clonotype linked to IBD turned up in the results, so the idea that one exists was not supported.

From each donor, a roughly 2.7 ml peripheral blood sample was collected into PAXgene tubes and kept at -80 degrees C. Without T cell sorting, total RNA was isolated from whole blood using the PAXgene blood miRNA kit on an automated QIAcube. Peripheral blood from monozygotic twin pairs, either concordant or discordant for inflammatory bowel disease, underwent deep TCRalpha and TCRbeta repertoire profiling that used unique molecular barcoding. Smoking habits were recorded for all twin pairs, and individuals were classified as current, former or never smokers. CDR1 and CDR2 are read off the germline V gene as SGDLS and YYNGEE. The CDR3, from cysteine to phenylalanine, totals 15 residues. No DNA sequence is on record. The library was produced with 5' RACE. Each TCR library was prepared from about 4,000 ng of total RNA. For each sample, cDNA synthesis was carried out in eight separate reactions using SMARTScribe reverse transcriptase. During cDNA synthesis, template switching introduced unique molecular identifiers that contained a 6-nucleotide sample barcode. TCRalpha and TCRbeta cDNA was amplified by two nested PCRs of around 15 and 9 cycles, with bead purification after each PCR. Before amplification, the cDNA was treated with uracil DNA-glycosylase and purified using the QIAquick PCR purification kit. In the second PCR, Illumina TruSeq-compatible adapters and sample-specific barcodes were added. Library quality and concentration were checked on TapeStation and Qubit, and libraries were pooled at about 5 ng each. Sequencing of pooled libraries was carried out on an Illumina HiSeq2500 single-index Rapid Run using 2 x 100 bp reads and custom sequencing primers. On the authors' methods: UMI-based consensus assembly with MiGEC version 1.2.6 was used to correct PCR and sequencing errors. MiXCR version 2.1.1 handled V(D)J alignment, clonotype assembly and CDR3 extraction. To normalise gene usage, clonotype sharing and MAIT/NKT TCR abundance, the top 1000, 10 000 and 20 000 clonotypes in each sample were analysed. Diversity was computed as the inverse Simpson index with the vegan R package after downsampling to 27 000 UMIs. Paired Mann-Whitney U tests were applied to discordant twin pairs, and Benjamini-Hochberg correction was used for multiple testing. The reads were reprocessed in TCRdb, with one entry per CDR3 protein sequence and no accompanying DNA. In this record, the V and J calls reflect TCRdb's handling and not the investigators' own analysis. This sample's table lists about 330,000 distinct CDR3 sequences. The ten biggest clones cover 2% to 2.5% of the sample.

The sequencing input was blood. This receptor was identified in a human donor with ulcerative colitis or Crohn's disease, or a healthy co-twin of an affected twin (not recorded which). The receptor chain draws on TRBV9 and TRBJ2-3; TCRdb designates TRBD2, a call that cannot be tested without DNA. The CDR3 amino acid sequence is: CASSPVAGGRDTQYF.